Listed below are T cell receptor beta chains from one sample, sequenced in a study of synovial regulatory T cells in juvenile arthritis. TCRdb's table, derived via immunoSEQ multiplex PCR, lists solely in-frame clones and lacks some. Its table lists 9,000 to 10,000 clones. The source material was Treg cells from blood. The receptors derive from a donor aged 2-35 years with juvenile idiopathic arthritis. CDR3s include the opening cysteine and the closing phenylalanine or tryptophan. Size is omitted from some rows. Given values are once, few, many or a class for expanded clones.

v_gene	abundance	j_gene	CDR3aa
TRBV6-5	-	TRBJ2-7	CASSLLGQGTYEQYF
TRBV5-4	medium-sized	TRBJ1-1	CASSLTGENTEAFF
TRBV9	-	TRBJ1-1	CASSPIQAGTEAFF
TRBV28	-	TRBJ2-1	CASTPGGQGFGEQFF
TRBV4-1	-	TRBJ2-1	CASSLGTATYNEQFF
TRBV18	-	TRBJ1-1	CASSPQGGTEAFF
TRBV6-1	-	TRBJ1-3	CASSEVVSPSGNTIYF
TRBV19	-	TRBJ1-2	CASSITAQNYGYTF
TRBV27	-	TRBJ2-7	CASSLRRGPYEQYF
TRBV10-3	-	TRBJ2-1	CAISEIPGGTKFF
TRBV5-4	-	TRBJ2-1	CASSFGGLSSYNEQFF
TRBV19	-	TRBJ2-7	CASSRRTGGDYEQYF
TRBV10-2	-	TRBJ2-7	CASSEFKGTGFPYEQYF
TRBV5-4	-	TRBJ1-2	CASSPQGWGYTF
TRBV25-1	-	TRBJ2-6	CASTGANVLTF
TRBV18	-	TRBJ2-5	CASSKTREETQYF
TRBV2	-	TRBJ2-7	CASTHRDEQYF
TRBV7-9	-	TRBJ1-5	CASSLTNSNQPQHF
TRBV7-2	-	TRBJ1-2	CASSLRTGDNYGYTF
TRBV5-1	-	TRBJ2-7	CASSLAPGRSSYEQYF
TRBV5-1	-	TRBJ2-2	CASSGKAGAAGELFF
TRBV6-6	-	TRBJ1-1	CASSALNTGLATEAFF
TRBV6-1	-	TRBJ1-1	CASNRGQGLTEAFF
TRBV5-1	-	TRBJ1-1	CASSSGQGTEAFF
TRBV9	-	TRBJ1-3	CASSPWDGGNTIYF
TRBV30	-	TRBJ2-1	CAWTLDRSYNEQFF